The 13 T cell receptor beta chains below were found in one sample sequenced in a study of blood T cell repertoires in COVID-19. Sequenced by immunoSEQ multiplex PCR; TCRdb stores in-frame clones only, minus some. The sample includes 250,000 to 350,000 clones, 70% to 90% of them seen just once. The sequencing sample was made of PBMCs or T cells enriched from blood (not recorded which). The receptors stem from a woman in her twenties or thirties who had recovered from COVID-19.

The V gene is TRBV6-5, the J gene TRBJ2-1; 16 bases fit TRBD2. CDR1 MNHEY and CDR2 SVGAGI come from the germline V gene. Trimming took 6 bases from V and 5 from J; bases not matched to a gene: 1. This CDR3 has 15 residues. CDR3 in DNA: TGTGCCAGCAGCGGGACTAGCGGGAGGGACAATGAGCAGTTCTTC. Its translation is CASSGTSGRDNEQFF.

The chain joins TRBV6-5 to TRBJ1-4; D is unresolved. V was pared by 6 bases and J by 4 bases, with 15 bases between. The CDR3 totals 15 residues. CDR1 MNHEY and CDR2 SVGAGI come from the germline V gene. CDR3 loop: CASRPPGGNNEKLFF. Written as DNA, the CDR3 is TGTGCCAGCAGGCCCCCGGGAGGGAATAATGAAAAACTGTTTTTT.

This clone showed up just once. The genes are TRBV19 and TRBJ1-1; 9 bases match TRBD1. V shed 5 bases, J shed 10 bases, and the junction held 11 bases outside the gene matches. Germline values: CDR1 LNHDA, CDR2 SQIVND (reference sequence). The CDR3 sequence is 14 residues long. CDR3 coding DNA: TGTGCCAGTAGTGTCAGACAGGGGGTCGCGGGAGCTTTCTTT. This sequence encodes CASSVRQGVAGAFF.

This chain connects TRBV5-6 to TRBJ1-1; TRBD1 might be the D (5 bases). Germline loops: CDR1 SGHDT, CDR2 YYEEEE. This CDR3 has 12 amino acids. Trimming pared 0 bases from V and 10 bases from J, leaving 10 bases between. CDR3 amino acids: CASSLGPGGAFF. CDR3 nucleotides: TGTGCCAGCAGCTTGGGCCCGGGGGGAGCTTTCTTT.

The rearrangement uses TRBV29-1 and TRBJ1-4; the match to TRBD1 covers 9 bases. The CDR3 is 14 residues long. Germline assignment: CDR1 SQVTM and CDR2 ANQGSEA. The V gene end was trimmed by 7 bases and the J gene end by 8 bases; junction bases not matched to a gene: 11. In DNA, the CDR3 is TGCAGCGCCCTGACCGGGACAGGGCTGGAAAAACTGTTTTTT. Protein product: CSALTGTGLEKLFF. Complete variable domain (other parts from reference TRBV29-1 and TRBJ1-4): SAVISQKPSRDICQRGTSLTIQCQVDSQVTMMFWYRQQPGQSLTLIATANQGSEATYESGFVIDKFPISRPNLTFSTLTVSNMSPEDSSIYLCSALTGTGLEKLFFGSGTQLSVL.

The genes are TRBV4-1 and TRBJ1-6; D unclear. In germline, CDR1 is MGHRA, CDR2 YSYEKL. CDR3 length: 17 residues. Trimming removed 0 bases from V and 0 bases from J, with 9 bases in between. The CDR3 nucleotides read TGCGCCAGCAGCCAAGACCCCCTAAGCTCCTATAATTCACCCCTCCACTTT. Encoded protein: CASSQDPLSSYNSPLHF.

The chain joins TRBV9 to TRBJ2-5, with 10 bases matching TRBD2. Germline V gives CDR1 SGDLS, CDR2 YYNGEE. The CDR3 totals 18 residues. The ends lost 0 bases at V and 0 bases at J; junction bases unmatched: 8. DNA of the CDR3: TGTGCCAGCAGCGTAGGGGCTAGCGGGAGCGCGTACCAAGAGACCCAGTACTTC. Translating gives CASSVGASGSAYQETQYF.

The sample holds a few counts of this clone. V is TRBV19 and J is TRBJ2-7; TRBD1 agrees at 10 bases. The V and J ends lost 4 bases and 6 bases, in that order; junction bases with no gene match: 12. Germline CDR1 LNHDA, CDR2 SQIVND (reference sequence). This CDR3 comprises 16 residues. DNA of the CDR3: TGTGCCAGTAGTAAAAGATTTGGGACAGGGGATGCCGAGCAGTACTTC. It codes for CASSKRFGTGDAEQYF.

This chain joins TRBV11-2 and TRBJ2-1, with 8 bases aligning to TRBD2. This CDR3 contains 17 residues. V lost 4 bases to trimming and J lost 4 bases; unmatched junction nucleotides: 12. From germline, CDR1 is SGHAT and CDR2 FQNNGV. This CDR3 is CASSYSSGRGPYNEQFF. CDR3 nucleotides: TGTGCCAGCAGCTACTCTAGCGGGCGGGGACCTTACAATGAGCAGTTCTTC. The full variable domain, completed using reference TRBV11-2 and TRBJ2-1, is EAGVAQSPRYKIIEKRQSVAFWCNPISGHATLYWYQQILGQGPKLLIQFQNNGVVDDSQLPKDRFSAERLKGVDSTLKIQPAKLEDSAVYLCASSYSSGRGPYNEQFFGPGTRLTVL.

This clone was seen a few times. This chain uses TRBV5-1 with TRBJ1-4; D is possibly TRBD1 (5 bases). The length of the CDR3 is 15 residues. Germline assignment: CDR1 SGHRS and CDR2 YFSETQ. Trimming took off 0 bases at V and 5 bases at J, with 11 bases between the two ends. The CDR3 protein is CASSLERGNNEKLFF. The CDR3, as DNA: TGCGCCAGCAGCTTGGAGCGGGGGAACAATGAAAAACTGTTTTTT.

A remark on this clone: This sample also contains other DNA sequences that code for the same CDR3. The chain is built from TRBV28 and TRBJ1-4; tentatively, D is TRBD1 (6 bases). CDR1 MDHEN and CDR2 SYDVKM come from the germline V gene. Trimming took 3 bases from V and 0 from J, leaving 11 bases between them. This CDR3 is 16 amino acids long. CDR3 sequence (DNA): TGTGCCAGCAGTTTGTTCAGGGGTGCAACTAATGAAAAACTGTTTTTT. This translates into CASSLFRGATNEKLFF. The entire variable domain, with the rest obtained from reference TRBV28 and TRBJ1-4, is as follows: DVKVTQSSRYLVKRTGEKVFLECVQDMDHENMFWYRQDPGLGLRLIYFSYDVKMKEKGDIPEGYSVSREKKERFSLILESASTNQTSMYLCASSLFRGATNEKLFFGSGTQLSVL.

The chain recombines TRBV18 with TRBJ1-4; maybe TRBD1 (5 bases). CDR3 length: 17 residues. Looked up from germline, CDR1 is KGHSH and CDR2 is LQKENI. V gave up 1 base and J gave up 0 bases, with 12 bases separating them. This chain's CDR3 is CASSPQGATSTNEKLFF. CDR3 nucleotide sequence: TGTGCCAGCTCACCACAAGGGGCCACTTCAACTAATGAAAAACTGTTTTTT.

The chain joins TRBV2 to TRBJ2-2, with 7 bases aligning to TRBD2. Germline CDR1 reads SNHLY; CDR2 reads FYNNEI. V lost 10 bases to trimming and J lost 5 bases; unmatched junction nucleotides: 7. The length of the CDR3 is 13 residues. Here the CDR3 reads CAIVGGDTGELFF. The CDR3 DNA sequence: TGTGCCATCGTTGGGGGGGATACCGGGGAGCTGTTTTTT. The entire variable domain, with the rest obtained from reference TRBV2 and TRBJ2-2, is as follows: EPEVTQTPSHQVTQMGQEVILRCVPISNHLYFYWYRQILGQKVEFLVSFYNNEISEKSEIFDDQFSVERPDGSNFTLKIRSTKLEDSAMYFCAIVGGDTGELFFGEGSRLTVL.